The TCR beta chain described here comes from a study of PD-1 blockade in classical Hodgkin lymphoma. Sequencing was performed with immunoSEQ multiplex PCR; in TCRdb, only in-frame clones are kept and a portion is missing. Of about 17,000 clones listed, about 80% were seen once; the top ten hold 3.5% to 5%. This clone was detected a few times. Trimming removed 5 bases from V and 4 bases from J; junction bases left unmatched: 15. The CDR3 spans 18 residues. Germline CDR1 reads MNHEY; CDR2 reads SMNVEV (reference sequence). Each patient relapsed following autologous stem cell transplantation, and prior brentuximab vedotin exposure differed.

Sequencing used peripheral blood mononuclear cells (PBMCs), obtained at baseline. V is TRBV27 and J is TRBJ1-5; 9 positions match TRBD1. This TCR was sampled from a human donor with classical Hodgkin lymphoma. The CDR3, as DNA: TGTGCCAGCAGTCAAACAGGGGGCGCGTGGCTAACTAATCAGCCCCAGCATTTT. Its protein is CASSQTGGAWLTNQPQHF.